This T cell receptor beta chain was identified during a study of T cell responses to AZD1222 COVID-19 vaccine. Whole-study results and caveats: Sampling captured repertoires only after the peak T cell response. Females outnumbered males among donors, who were mostly white British; clonal diversity was possibly underestimated.

The data were produced by immunoSEQ multiplex PCR, yet TCRdb's version contains in-frame clones alone and is incomplete. The sample lists more than 85,000 clones, 88% occurring once. The germline V gene has CDR1 SQVTM and CDR2 ANQGSEA. The CDR3 contains 13 residues. V was clipped by 6 bases and J by 7 bases; unmatched bases: 8. Points on this clone: The antigen is unknown.

Sequenced material: peripheral blood, taken on day 0 of MenACWY control vaccination. This chain joins TRBV29-1 and TRBJ1-2; 10 nucleotides agree with TRBD1. This clonotype was obtained from an adult in good health. CDR3 residues: CSVFRTGGSGYTF. CDR3 nucleotide sequence: TGCAGCGTCTTCCGGACAGGGGGTAGTGGCTACACCTTC.